These 26 T cell receptor beta chains originate from one sample sequenced in a study of T-cell reconstitution after alpha-beta-depleted transplantation in children. It was with unique molecular identifiers that the TCRbeta library was prepared. TCRdb redid the calling of the PCR reads with MiXCR, one entry per CDR3 protein. The sample yields more than 45,000 distinct CDR3 sequences, 52% seen once. This sample comprised peripheral blood, obtained before TCRalphabeta/CD19-depleted stem cell transplant. The receptors were sampled from a boy less than two years old with SCID, due to receive a stem cell transplant.

This clonotype turned up a few times. The chain employs TRBV11-1 and TRBJ1-2; TRBD1 agrees at 7 bases. This CDR3 spans 18 amino acids. V was pared by 4 bases and J by 8 bases, with 22 bases of the junction left unmatched. Germline CDR1 reads SGHAT; CDR2 reads FQDESV (reference sequence). The CDR3 DNA is TGTGCCAGCAGCTCATCGGAAAAATCTACAGGGGTAGAGGTGGGCTACACCTTC. This codes for CASSSSEKSTGVEVGYTF.

The genes are TRBV10-3 and TRBJ1-1, with D uncertain. CDR3 size: 9 residues. Germline V lookup: CDR1 ENHRY, CDR2 SYGVKD. V was shortened by 3 bases and J by 10 bases, with 3 bases between the two germline ends. Written as DNA, the CDR3 is TGTGCCATCAGTGACGGAGCTTTCTTT. Its translation: CAISDGAFF.

The chain is built from TRBV4-1 and TRBJ2-7; 10 bases are a match to TRBD1. This CDR3 is 14 amino acids long. Germline-derived CDR1 and CDR2 are MGHRA and YSYEKL. The V and J ends lost 5 bases and 2 bases, in that order; junction bases with no gene match: 3. CDR3: CASSRDRGPYEQYF. In DNA form, the CDR3 reads TGCGCCAGCAGCAGGGACAGGGGACCCTACGAGCAGTACTTC.

V gene TRBV5-1 combines with J gene TRBJ1-1; D remains ambiguous. CDR1 is SGHRS and CDR2 is YFSETQ in the germline V gene. V gave up 4 bases and J gave up 0 bases, with 13 bases separating them. CDR3 length: 15 amino acids. CDR3 sequence: CASSLPETMNTEAFF. The DNA for the CDR3 is TGCGCCAGCAGCCTACCGGAGACTATGAACACTGAAGCTTTCTTT.

The chain joins TRBV5-1 to TRBJ2-7; 8 positions match TRBD1. The CDR3 contains 15 residues. V shed 5 bases and J 4 bases; nucleotides not matched to a gene: 11. CDR1 is SGHRS, CDR2 YFSETQ, per germline. The CDR3 here is CASRGSRGPLYEQYF. The DNA of the CDR3 is TGCGCCAGCAGAGGAAGCAGGGGGCCTCTGTACGAGCAGTACTTC.

The table lists this clonotype with a few counts. This rearrangement joins TRBV20-1 to TRBJ2-7; D possibly uses TRBD1 or TRBD2 (5 bases each). In germline, CDR1 is DFQATT, CDR2 SNEGSKA (reference sequence). V lost 0 bases and J lost 4, with 19 bases in between. CDR3 size: 16 residues. The CDR3 loop is CSARDLKRGASYEQYF. CDR3 bases: TGCAGTGCTAGAGATCTCAAGAGGGGCGCATCGTACGAGCAGTACTTC.

The chain is built from TRBV5-1 and TRBJ2-3, with 11 bases fitting TRBD2. Germline V gene sequence: CDR1 SGHRS, CDR2 YFSETQ. Trimming removed 4 bases from V and 6 bases from J; junction bases left unmatched: 7. The CDR3 extends over 15 amino acids. The CDR3 loop is CASSHQLAGDDTQYF. As DNA, the CDR3 is TGCGCCAGCAGCCACCAACTAGCGGGGGATGATACGCAGTATTTT.

The V gene is TRBV2, the J gene TRBJ2-3; 10 bases agree with TRBD1. Germline CDR1 SNHLY, CDR2 FYNNEI. This CDR3 is 12 amino acids long. Germline trimming cut 9 bases from V and 5 bases from J; bases unmatched to any gene: 2. This CDR3 is CASWDRGDTQYF. CDR3 bases: TGTGCCAGTTGGGACAGGGGAGATACGCAGTATTTT.

This clonotype came up a few times. The V and J genes are TRBV24-1 and TRBJ2-7, with a tentative D call TRBD1 (6 bases). This CDR3 has 13 residues. Per germline, CDR1 KGHDR and CDR2 SFDVKD. V lost 3 bases and J 2 bases, leaving 7 bases between the germline ends. The CDR3 region has the DNA TGTGCCACCAGTGATAGGACAGCCTACGAGCAGTACTTC. Its protein product is CATSDRTAYEQYF.

The J gene is TRBJ1-3, the V gene TRBV7-2, with D hard to call. V was cut by 6 bases and J by 9 bases, with 12 bases left in between. This CDR3 spans 12 amino acids. Germline CDR1 reads SGHTA; CDR2 reads FQGNSA. CDR3 loop: CASSFPRSTIYF. In DNA form, the CDR3 reads TGTGCCAGCAGTTTCCCCCGGAGCACCATATATTTT.

The sample holds one count of this clonotype. V usage is TRBV7-9 and J usage is TRBJ2-5; either TRBD1 or TRBD2 may fit D (5 bases each). The germline V and J ends were trimmed by 5 bases and 4 bases, with 17 bases remaining between them. This CDR3 comprises 15 residues. The germline gives CDR1 SEHNR, CDR2 FQNEAQ (reference sequence). The CDR3 protein is CASSLNRPRGETQYF. The CDR3 DNA follows: TGTGCCAGCAGCCTAAACCGTCCGAGGGGAGAGACCCAGTACTTC.

In DNA form, the CDR3 reads TGTGCCAGCTCACCACTCTTCGAATCGGGACTAGCGGGGGGGCCTTATACAGATACGCAGTATTTT. Protein product: CASSPLFESGLAGGPYTDTQYF. The chain employs TRBV18 and TRBJ2-3; 16 bases fit TRBD2. The CDR3 runs to 22 residues. V was pared by 1 base and J by 3 bases, with 16 bases of the junction left unmatched. The germline V gene encodes CDR1 KGHSH and CDR2 LQKENI.

CDR3 in amino acids: CASSPTASGGVKTQYF. The DNA for the CDR3 is TGTGCCAGCAGTCCGACTGCGAGCGGGGGGGTGAAGACGCAGTATTTT. The chain uses TRBV12-3 or TRBV12-4 and TRBJ2-3; 10 positions agree with TRBD2. This CDR3 has 16 residues. J lost 9 bases, V lost 5 bases, and 14 bases had no gene match.

This chain joins TRBV6-1 and TRBJ2-7; D is possibly TRBD2 (5 bases). There are 14 residues in the CDR3. V lost 4 bases and J 0 bases, leaving 10 bases between the germline ends. Germline CDR1 reads MNHNS; CDR2 reads SASEGT. CDR3 amino acids: CASSAMGVSYEQYF. CDR3 in DNA: TGTGCCAGCAGTGCAATGGGAGTCTCCTACGAGCAGTACTTC.

The chain couples TRBV11-2 to TRBJ1-2; 8 bases agree with TRBD1. This CDR3 has 16 amino acids. The junction had 16 bases not matched to a gene; V was cut back by 5 bases and J by 8 bases. The germline CDR1 and CDR2 sequences are SGHAT and FQNNGV. CDR3 region: CASSHPQGPGGAGYTF. CDR3 in DNA: TGTGCCAGCAGCCACCCGCAGGGTCCAGGGGGCGCAGGCTACACCTTC.

The chain employs TRBV7-6 and TRBJ1-3, with 8 bases fitting TRBD1. With V trimmed by 3 bases and J by 3 bases, 10 bases remained unmatched. The CDR3 covers 17 residues. From germline, CDR1 is SGHVS and CDR2 FNYEAQ. The CDR3 DNA reads TGTGCCAGCAGCTTTATACCTATCAGGGGGCATGGAAACACCATATATTTT. It encodes CASSFIPIRGHGNTIYF.

This clonotype was seen a few times. The CDR3 bases are TGTGCCAGCAGCGGGGACAGGGGGTGGTACGAGCAGTACTTC. It encodes CASSGDRGWYEQYF. The chain links TRBV7-8 to TRBJ2-7, with TRBD1 identical over 11 bases. The ends lost 5 bases at V and 4 bases at J; junction bases unmatched: 4. CDR1 SGHVS and CDR2 FQNEAQ come from the germline V gene. There are 14 residues in the CDR3.

This clonotype was observed a handful of times. The chain combines TRBV7-2 with TRBJ1-5; D gene uncertain. This CDR3 is built from 14 residues. The V and J ends lost 1 base and 7 bases respectively, with 11 bases between them. Germline CDR1 and CDR2: SGHTA and FQGNSA. CDR3 nucleotide sequence: TGTGCCAGCAGCTTAGAACCGGTTGGGCAGCCCCAGCATTTT. Its translation: CASSLEPVGQPQHF.

The chain combines TRBV7-3 with TRBJ2-3; D might be TRBD1 (5 bases). Looked up from germline, CDR1 is SGHTA and CDR2 is FQGTGA. The CDR3 sequence is 13 residues long. Trimming removed 5 bases at V and 2 bases at J, with 8 bases between. The CDR3 spells CASSRQTTDTQYF. The CDR3 nucleotides read TGTGCCAGCAGCCGACAGACCACAGATACGCAGTATTTT.

The chain recombines TRBV28 with TRBJ1-2; D perhaps matches TRBD1 (6 bases). Deletions cut 4 bases from V and 4 bases from J, with 19 bases between. CDR1 is MDHEN and CDR2 is SYDVKM in the germline V gene. This CDR3 has 16 residues. The CDR3 DNA reads as TGTGCCAGCAGTTCTCTAGGGGGGGCGCCGAGCTATGGCTACACCTTC. Translation gives CASSSLGGAPSYGYTF.

The V gene is TRBV5-1, the J gene TRBJ2-3; D not certain. V was clipped by 4 bases and J by 6 bases, with 9 bases between them. The CDR3 extends over 12 amino acids. The germline gives CDR1 SGHRS, CDR2 YFSETQ. Here the CDR3 DNA reads TGCGCCAGCAGCCCGACTCAGGATACGCAGTATTTT. Its protein product is CASSPTQDTQYF.

This clonotype was recorded a few times. The rearrangement joins TRBV19 to TRBJ2-2; 9 bases map to TRBD1. Germline CDR1 and CDR2: LNHDA and SQIVND (reference sequence). This CDR3 has 16 residues. V lost 4 bases to trimming and J lost 3 bases; unmatched junction nucleotides: 6. CDR3: CASSTTGTGYTGELFF. CDR3 in DNA: TGTGCCAGTAGTACTACCGGGACAGGGTACACCGGGGAGCTGTTTTTT.

The chain has TRBV11-2 and TRBJ2-7, with 7 bases lining up with TRBD2. CDR3 size: 14 residues. The V gene's germline CDR1 is SGHAT and CDR2 FQNNGV. V shed 3 bases, J shed 4 bases, and the junction held 6 bases outside the gene matches. DNA of the CDR3: TGTGCCAGCAGCTTGTTCGGGGGAGGGTACGAGCAGTACTTC. Its protein is CASSLFGGGYEQYF.

This clonotype was found many times. J is TRBJ2-1 and V is TRBV5-1; D gene unclear. CDR3 size: 16 residues. Germline CDR1 is SGHRS and CDR2 is YFSETQ. Trimming took off 0 bases at V and 1 base at J, with 11 bases between the two ends. The CDR3 DNA follows: TGCGCCAGCAGCTTGGAGGGCAAACTTTCCTACAATGAGCAGTTCTTC. Translated: CASSLEGKLSYNEQFF.

This chain connects TRBV6-1 to TRBJ2-3, with 8 bases that match TRBD1. From germline, CDR1 is MNHNS and CDR2 SASEGT. Trimming took 6 bases from V and 3 from J; bases not matched to a gene: 2. CDR3 length: 13 amino acids. CDR3 region: CASRTGATDTQYF. CDR3 DNA: TGTGCCAGCAGGACAGGGGCGACAGATACGCAGTATTTT.

This clonotype was detected a few times. This chain uses TRBV7-9 with TRBJ2-5, with D unresolved. The germline gives CDR1 SEHNR, CDR2 FQNEAQ (reference sequence). The CDR3 totals 14 residues. V was shortened by 1 base and J by 1 base, with 7 bases between the two germline ends. The CDR3 DNA reads TGTGCCAGCAGCTTAGTTACGAGCCAAGAGACCCAGTACTTC. Its protein product is CASSLVTSQETQYF.